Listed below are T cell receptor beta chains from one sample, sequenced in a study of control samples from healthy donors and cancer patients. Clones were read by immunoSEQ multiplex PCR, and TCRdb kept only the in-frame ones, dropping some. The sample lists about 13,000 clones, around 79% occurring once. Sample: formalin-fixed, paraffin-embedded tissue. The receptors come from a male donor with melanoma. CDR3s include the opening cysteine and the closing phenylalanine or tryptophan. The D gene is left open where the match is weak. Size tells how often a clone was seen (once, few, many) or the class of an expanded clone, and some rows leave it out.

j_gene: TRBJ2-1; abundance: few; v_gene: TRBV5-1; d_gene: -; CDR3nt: TGCGCCAGCAGCTTGGTAGCGGTTGGGAATGAGCAGTTCTTC; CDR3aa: CASSLVAVGNEQFF
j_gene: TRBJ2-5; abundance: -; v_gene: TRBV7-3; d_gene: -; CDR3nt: TGTGCCAGCAGCCCCAGGGGTGAAGGGACCCAGTACTTC; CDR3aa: CASSPRGEGTQYF
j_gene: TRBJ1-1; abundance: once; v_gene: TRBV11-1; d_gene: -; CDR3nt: TGTGCCAGCAGCTTCGGGATAAACACTGAAGCTTTCTTT; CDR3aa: CASSFGINTEAFF
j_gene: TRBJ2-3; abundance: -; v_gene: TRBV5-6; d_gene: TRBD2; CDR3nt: TGTGCCAGCAGCCGACTAGCGACAACAGATACGCAGTATTTT; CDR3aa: CASSRLATTDTQYF
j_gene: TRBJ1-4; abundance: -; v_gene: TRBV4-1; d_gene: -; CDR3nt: TGCGCCAGCAGCATCCTTGGGAAGGAAAAACTGTTTTTT; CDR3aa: CASSILGKEKLFF
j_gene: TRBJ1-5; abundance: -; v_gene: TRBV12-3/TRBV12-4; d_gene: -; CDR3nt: TGTGCCAGCAGGACGAGCAATCAGCCCCAGCATTTT; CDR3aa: CASRTSNQPQHF
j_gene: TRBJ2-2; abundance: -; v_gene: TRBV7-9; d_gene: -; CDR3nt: TGTGCCAGCAGCTCGACAGGTTCCGGGGAGCTGTTTTTT; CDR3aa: CASSSTGSGELFF
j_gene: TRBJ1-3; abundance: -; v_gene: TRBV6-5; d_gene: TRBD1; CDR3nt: TGTGCCAGCCATAGGACAGGGCCTGGAAACACCATATATTTT; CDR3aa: CASHRTGPGNTIYF
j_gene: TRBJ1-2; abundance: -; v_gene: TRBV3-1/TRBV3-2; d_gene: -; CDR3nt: TGTGCCAGCAGCCTAAGCCGGGGGATGTGGTATGGCTACACCTTC; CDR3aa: CASSLSRGMWYGYTF
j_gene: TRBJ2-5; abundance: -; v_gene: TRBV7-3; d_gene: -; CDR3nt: TGTGCCAGCAGCATCGACGGGCGTCGGGAGACCCAGTACTTC; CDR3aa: CASSIDGRRETQYF
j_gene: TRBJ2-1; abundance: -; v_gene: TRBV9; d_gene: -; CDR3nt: TGTGCCAGCAGCGTAGGTGGACAGCCTAACTATGAGCAGTTCTTC; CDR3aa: CASSVGGQPNYEQFF
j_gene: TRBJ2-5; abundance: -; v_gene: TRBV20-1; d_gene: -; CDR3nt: TGCAGTGCGTCACAAGAGACCCAGTACTTC; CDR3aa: CSASQETQYF
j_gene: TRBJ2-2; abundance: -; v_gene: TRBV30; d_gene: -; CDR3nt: TGTGCCTGGAGTCCGCCCCACACCGGGGAGCTGTTTTTT; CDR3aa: CAWSPPHTGELFF
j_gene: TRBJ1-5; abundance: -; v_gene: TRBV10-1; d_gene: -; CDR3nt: TGCGCCAGCAGTCAGGGGCTTATCCCTTGGTCGAGCAATCAGCCCCAGCATTTT; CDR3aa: CASSQGLIPWSSNQPQHF